These T cell receptor beta chains were read from a single sample in a study of regulatory T cells in long-lasting Graves disease. MiXCR was run by TCRdb on the multiplex PCR reads, yielding one entry per CDR3 protein. The sample lists about 420,000 distinct CDR3 sequences; 16% were seen once. These records were also assigned to another study, of T cells in Graves' hyperthyroidism and ophthalmopathy.

This specimen consisted of peripheral blood mononuclear cells (PBMCs), obtained at new diagnosis, from a patient treated with antithyroid drugs. The receptors were gathered from a woman aged 18-29 years with Graves disease. Each CDR3 is given with its conserved first and last residue. The order of the fields is clone size, V gene, D gene, J gene, CDR3 protein, CDR3 DNA. The D gene is left open where the match is weak. Where a row states a size, it is once, few, many or the class of an expanded clone; other rows omit it.

size: many
V: TRBV12-3/TRBV12-4
D: .
J: TRBJ2-3
CDR3: CASSGPGTQGTDTQYF
DNA: TGTGCCAGCAGTGGGCCCGGGACCCAAGGCACAGATACGCAGTATTTT

size: few
V: TRBV20-1
D: .
J: TRBJ2-7
CDR3: CSARPYEQYF
DNA: TGCAGTGCGAGACCCTACGAGCAGTACTTC

size: few
V: TRBV27
D: TRBD2
J: TRBJ2-7
CDR3: CASRPGLAGGVYEQYF
DNA: TGTGCCAGCAGACCTGGACTAGCGGGAGGGGTCTACGAGCAGTACTTC

size: many
V: TRBV28
D: .
J: TRBJ2-6
CDR3: CASRQTGGTGANVLTF
DNA: TGTGCCAGCAGACAGACCGGGGGCACTGGGGCCAACGTCCTGACTTTC

size: .
V: TRBV20-1
D: TRBD2
J: TRBJ2-7
CDR3: CSASGGLAGDWYEQYF
DNA: TGCAGTGCTAGTGGGGGACTAGCGGGAGATTGGTACGAGCAGTACTTC

size: many
V: TRBV7-8
D: .
J: TRBJ2-7
CDR3: CASSWDGSYEQYF
DNA: TGTGCCAGCAGCTGGGACGGCTCCTACGAGCAGTACTTC

size: many
V: TRBV27
D: TRBD2
J: TRBJ2-4
CDR3: CASSLIAGGNIQYF
DNA: TGTGCCAGCAGCCTAATAGCGGGAGGAAACATTCAGTACTTC

size: .
V: TRBV2
D: .
J: TRBJ1-2
CDR3: CAGSWDSAWDGYTF
DNA: TGTGCCGGCAGTTGGGACTCAGCCTGGGATGGCTACACCTTC

size: .
V: TRBV6-5
D: .
J: TRBJ2-7
CDR3: CASSYDKDRQYF
DNA: TGTGCCAGCAGTTACGACAAGGATAGACAGTACTTC

size: many
V: TRBV30
D: .
J: TRBJ1-1
CDR3: CAWITRGARTEAFF
DNA: TGTGCCTGGATTACGCGGGGGGCGCGGACTGAAGCTTTCTTT

size: few
V: TRBV28
D: .
J: TRBJ1-3
CDR3: CASSFPGVNTIYF
DNA: TGTGCCAGCAGTTTCCCAGGGGTTAACACCATATATTTT

size: many
V: TRBV10-3
D: TRBD1
J: TRBJ1-2
CDR3: CAISDDQGGSGYTF
DNA: TGTGCCATCAGTGATGACCAGGGGGGCTCGGGCTACACCTTC

size: .
V: TRBV4-2
D: .
J: TRBJ2-1
CDR3: CASSQGTGPDNEQFF
DNA: TGTGCCAGCAGCCAGGGTACAGGGCCGGACAATGAGCAGTTCTTC

size: .
V: TRBV5-1
D: TRBD2
J: TRBJ2-5
CDR3: CASSRTSVQETQYF
DNA: TGCGCCAGCAGCCGGACTAGCGTACAAGAGACCCAGTACTTC

size: .
V: TRBV4-3
D: .
J: TRBJ2-7
CDR3: CASSQGAPGPAYEQYF
DNA: TGCGCCAGCAGCCAAGGAGCCCCCGGCCCAGCCTACGAGCAGTACTTC